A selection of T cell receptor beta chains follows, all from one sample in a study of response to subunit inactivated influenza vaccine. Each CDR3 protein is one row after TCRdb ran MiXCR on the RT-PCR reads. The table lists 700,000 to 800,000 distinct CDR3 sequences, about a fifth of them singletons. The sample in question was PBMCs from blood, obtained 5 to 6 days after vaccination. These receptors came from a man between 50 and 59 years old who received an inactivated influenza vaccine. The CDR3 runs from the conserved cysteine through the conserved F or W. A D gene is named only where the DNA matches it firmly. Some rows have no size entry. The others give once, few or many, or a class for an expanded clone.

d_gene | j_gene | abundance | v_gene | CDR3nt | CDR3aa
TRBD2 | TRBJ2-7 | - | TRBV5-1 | TGCGCCAGCAGCTCCACCGCGGGAGCTGGCGAGCAGTACTTC | CASSSTAGAGEQYF
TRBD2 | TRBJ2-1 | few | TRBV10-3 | TGTGCCATCAGTGAGCCAGGACTAGCGGGAGATATCTATGAGCAGTTCTTC | CAISEPGLAGDIYEQFF
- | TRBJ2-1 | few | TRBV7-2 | TGTGCCAGCAGCTTAGAAGGGGCCACCAACTACAATGAGCAGTTCTTC | CASSLEGATNYNEQFF
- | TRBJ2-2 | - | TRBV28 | TGTGCCAGCAGGACTACCGACAGGCGCATAAACACCGGGGAGCTGTTTTTT | CASRTTDRRINTGELFF
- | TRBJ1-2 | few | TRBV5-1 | TGTGCCAGCAGCTTAAAAGGGGACGGCTACACCTTC | CASSLKGDGYTF
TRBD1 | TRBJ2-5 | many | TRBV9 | TGTGCCAGCAGCGTTGGACAGGGTCGAGAGACCCAGTACTTC | CASSVGQGRETQYF
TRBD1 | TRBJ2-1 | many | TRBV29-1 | TGCAGCGTTGAAGGACAGGGGACGATCAATGAGCAGTTCTTC | CSVEGQGTINEQFF
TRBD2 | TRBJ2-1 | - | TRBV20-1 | TGCAGTGCCGGGGGGACTAGCGGGAGGTATATCTTC | CSAGGTSGRYIF
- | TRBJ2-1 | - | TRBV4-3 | TGCGCCAGCAGCCCATGGGACAGGGGAATAGCGGGGGGTCCTGGTGAGCAGTTCTTC | CASSPWDRGIAGGPGEQFF
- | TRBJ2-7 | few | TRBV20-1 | TGCAGTGCTAGAGGCAGGACGTCTGTATACGAGCAGTACTTC | CSARGRTSVYEQYF
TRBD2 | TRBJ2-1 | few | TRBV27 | TGTGCCAGCAGTTTCGGTCTATCTCAGAGGGCTGGACTAGCGGGAGGCAATGAGCAGTTCTTC | CASSFGLSQRAGLAGGNEQFF
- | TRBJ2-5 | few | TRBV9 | TGTGCCAGCAGCACCCGGGTGGGGGTCGTGGAGACCCAGTACTTC | CASSTRVGVVETQYF
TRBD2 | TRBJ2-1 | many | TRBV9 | TGTGCCAGCAGCGAGGGGACTAGCGAAAATTACAATGAGCAGTTCTTC | CASSEGTSENYNEQFF
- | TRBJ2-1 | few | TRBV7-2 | TGTGCCAGCAGCTCCACAACCCAAAGTCCGCGGCAGTTCTTC | CASSSTTQSPRQFF
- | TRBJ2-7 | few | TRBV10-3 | TGTGCCATCATGGCAGGGGCCTCCTACGAGCAGTACTTC | CAIMAGASYEQYF
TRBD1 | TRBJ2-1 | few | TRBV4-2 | TGTGCCAGCAGCCAAGAGACAGGGTTGAATGAGCAGTTCTTC | CASSQETGLNEQFF
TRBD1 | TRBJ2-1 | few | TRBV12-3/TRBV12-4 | TGTGCCAGCAGTTGGCCGGGACAGGGCTTTCCCAATGAGCAGTTCTTC | CASSWPGQGFPNEQFF
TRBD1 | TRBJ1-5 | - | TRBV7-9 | TGTGCCAGCAGCTTAGGGGGGACAGGCCGCCAGCCCCAGCATTTT | CASSLGGTGRQPQHF
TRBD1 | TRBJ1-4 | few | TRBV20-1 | TGCAGTGCTAGGAGGGGGACAGGGCTTGAAAAACTGTTTTTT | CSARRGTGLEKLFF